This TCR beta chain derives from a study of beta chain features in type 1 diabetes. Study at large: Healthy donors resembled patients in age, gender and cell yields. Researchers looked at roughly 100,000,000 sorted cells across all samples.

Remarks on this clone: The antigen is unknown.

Study outcomes and limitations: Significant though moderate, a shortening of TCRB CDR3s appeared in all four CD4+ subsets of Type 1 diabetes patients.

Germline loops: CDR1 MNHEY, CDR2 SMNVEV (reference sequence). The CDR3 spans 15 residues. The junction had 8 bases not matched to a gene; V was cut back by 0 bases and J by 6 bases. Every bit of the isolated RNA underwent reverse transcription, so sequencing read expressed TCRB transcripts. TCRdb's table, derived via immunoSEQ multiplex PCR, lists solely in-frame clones and lacks some. Found here are fewer than 900,000 clones, under 20% of them singletons; the top ten hold 0.023%. The source is a woman aged 18-29 years in good health. The rearrangement uses TRBV27 and TRBJ2-7; TRBD2 matches 7 bases. The sequenced material came from naive CD4+ T cells from blood. CDR3 amino acids: CASSLSGREPAEQYF. The CDR3 DNA reads TGTGCCAGCAGTTTATCGGGGCGGGAGCCGGCCGAGCAGTACTTC.